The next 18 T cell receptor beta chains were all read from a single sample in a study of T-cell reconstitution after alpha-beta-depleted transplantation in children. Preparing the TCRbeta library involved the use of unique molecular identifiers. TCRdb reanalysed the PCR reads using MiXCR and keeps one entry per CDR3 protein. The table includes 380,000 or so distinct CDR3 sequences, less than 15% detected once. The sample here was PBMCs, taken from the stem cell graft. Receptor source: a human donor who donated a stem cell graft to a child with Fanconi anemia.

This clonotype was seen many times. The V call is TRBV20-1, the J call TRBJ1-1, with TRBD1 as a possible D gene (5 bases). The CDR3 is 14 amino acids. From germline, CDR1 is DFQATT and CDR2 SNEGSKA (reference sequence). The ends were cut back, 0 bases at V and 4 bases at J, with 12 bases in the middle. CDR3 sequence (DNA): TGCAGTGCTAGAGATCTACGGGGGGGCACTGAAGCTTTCTTT. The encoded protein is CSARDLRGGTEAFF.

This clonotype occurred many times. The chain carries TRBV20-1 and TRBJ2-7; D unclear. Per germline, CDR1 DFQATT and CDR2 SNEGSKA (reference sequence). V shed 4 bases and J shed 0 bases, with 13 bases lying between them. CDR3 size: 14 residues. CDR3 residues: CSANSQSFSYEQYF. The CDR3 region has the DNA TGCAGTGCTAATTCTCAGAGCTTCTCCTACGAGCAGTACTTC.

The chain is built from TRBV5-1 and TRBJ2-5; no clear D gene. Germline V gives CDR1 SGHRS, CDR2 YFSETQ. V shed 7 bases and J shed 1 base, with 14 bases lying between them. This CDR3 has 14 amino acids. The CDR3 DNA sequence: TGCGCCAGCTCTCCATACCAACTCCAAGAGACCCAGTACTTC. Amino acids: CASSPYQLQETQYF.

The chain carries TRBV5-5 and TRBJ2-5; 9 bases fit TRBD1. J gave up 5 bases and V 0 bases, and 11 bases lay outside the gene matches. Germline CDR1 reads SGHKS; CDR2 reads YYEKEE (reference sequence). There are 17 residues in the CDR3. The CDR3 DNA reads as TGTGCCAGCAGCTTGGGACAGGGGGTGACGGTGTCGGAGACCCAGTACTTC. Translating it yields CASSLGQGVTVSETQYF. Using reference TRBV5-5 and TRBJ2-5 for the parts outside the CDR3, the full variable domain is DAGVTQSPTHLIKTRGQQVTLRCSPISGHKSVSWYQQVLGQGPQFIFQYYEKEERGRGNFPDRFSARQFPNYSSELNVNALLLGDSALYLCASSLGQGVTVSETQYFGPGTRLLVL.

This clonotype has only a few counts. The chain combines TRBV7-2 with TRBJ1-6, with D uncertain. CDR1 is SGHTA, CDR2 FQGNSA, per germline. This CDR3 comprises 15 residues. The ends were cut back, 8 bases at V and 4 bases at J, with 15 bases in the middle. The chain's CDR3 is CASHSKRDYNSPLHF. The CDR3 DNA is TGTGCCAGCCACTCCAAGAGAGATTATAATTCACCCCTCCACTTT.

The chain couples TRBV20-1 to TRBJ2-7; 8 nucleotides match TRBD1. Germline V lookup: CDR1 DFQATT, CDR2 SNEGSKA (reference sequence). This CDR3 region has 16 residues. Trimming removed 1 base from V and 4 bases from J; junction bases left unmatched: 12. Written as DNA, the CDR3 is TGCAGTGCTAGAGTTGGACAGGGTGAATACACTTACGAGCAGTACTTC. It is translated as CSARVGQGEYTYEQYF.

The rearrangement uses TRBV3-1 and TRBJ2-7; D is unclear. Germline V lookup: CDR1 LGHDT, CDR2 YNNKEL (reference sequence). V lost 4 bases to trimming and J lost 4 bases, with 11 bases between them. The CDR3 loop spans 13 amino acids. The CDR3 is CASSRGPTYEQYF. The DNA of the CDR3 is TGTGCCAGCAGCCGAGGACCGACTTACGAGCAGTACTTC.

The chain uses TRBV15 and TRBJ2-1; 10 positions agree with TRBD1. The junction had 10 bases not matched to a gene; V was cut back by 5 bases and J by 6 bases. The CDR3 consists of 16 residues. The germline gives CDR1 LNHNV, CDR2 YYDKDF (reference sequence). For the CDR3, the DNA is TGTGCCACCAGCGGACCCGACAGGGGGCGAGTCAATGAGCAGTTCTTC. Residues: CATSGPDRGRVNEQFF.

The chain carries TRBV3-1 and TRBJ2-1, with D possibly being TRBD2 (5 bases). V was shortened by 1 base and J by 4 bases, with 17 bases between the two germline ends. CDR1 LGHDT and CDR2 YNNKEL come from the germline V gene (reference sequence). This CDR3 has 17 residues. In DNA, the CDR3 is TGTGCCAGCAGCCAAGTAGGGCGGGCCCCGAAATACAATGAGCAGTTCTTC. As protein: CASSQVGRAPKYNEQFF.

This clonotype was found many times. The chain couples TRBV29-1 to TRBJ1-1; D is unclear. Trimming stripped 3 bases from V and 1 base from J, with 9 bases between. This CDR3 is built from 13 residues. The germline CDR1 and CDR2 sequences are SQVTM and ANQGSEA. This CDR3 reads CSVDGRANTEAFF. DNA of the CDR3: TGCAGCGTTGATGGCAGAGCGAACACTGAAGCTTTCTTT.

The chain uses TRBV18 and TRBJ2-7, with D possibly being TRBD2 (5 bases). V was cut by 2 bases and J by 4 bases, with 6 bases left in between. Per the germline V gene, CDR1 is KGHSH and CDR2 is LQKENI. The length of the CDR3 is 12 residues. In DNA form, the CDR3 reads TGTGCCAGCTCACCAGAGGGTTACGAGCAGTACTTC. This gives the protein CASSPEGYEQYF. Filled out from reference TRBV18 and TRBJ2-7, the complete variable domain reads NAGVMQNPRHLVRRRGQEARLRCSPMKGHSHVYWYRQLPEEGLKFMVYLQKENIIDESGMPKERFSAEFPKEGPSILRIQQVVRGDSAAYFCASSPEGYEQYFGPGTRLTVT.

CDR3 region: CASSFLGAYNEQFF. In nucleotides, the CDR3 is TGCGCCAGCAGCTTCCTAGGGGCCTACAATGAGCAGTTCTTC. The chain is built from TRBV5-1 and TRBJ2-1, with D maybe TRBD1 (5 bases). V lost 2 bases to trimming and J lost 2 bases, with 8 bases between them. The CDR3 has 14 amino acids. CDR1 SGHRS and CDR2 YFSETQ come from the germline V gene.

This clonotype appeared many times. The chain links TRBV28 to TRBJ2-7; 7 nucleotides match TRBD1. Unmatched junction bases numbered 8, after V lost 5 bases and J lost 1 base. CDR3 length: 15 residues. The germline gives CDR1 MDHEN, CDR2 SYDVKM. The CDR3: CASSRHGTASYEQYV. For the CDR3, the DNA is TGTGCCAGCAGTCGACATGGGACAGCTTCCTACGAGCAGTACGTC.

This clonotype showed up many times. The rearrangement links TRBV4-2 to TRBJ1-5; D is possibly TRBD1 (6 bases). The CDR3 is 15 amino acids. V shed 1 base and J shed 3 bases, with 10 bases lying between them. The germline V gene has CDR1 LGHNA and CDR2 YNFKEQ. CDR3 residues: CASSQVGGPNQPQHF. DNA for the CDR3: TGTGCCAGCAGCCAAGTAGGGGGACCCAATCAGCCCCAGCATTTT.

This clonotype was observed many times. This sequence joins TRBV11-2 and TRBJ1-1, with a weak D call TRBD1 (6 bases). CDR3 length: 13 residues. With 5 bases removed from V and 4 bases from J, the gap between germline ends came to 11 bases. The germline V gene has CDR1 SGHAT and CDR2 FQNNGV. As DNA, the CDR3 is TGTGCCAGCAGCCTGACAGGTACCACTGAAGCTTTCTTT. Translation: CASSLTGTTEAFF. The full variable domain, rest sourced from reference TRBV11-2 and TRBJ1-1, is EAGVAQSPRYKIIEKRQSVAFWCNPISGHATLYWYQQILGQGPKLLIQFQNNGVVDDSQLPKDRFSAERLKGVDSTLKIQPAKLEDSAVYLCASSLTGTTEAFFGQGTRLTVV.

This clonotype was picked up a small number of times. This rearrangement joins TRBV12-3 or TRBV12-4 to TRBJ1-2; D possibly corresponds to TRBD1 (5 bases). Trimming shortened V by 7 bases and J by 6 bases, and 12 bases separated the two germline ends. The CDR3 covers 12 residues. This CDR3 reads CASKFSGHGYTF. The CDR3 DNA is TGTGCCAGCAAATTCTCAGGGCATGGCTACACCTTC.

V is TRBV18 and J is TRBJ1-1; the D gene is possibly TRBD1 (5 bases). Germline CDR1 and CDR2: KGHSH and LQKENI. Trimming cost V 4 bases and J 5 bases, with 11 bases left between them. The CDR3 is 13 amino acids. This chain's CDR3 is CASSRSGSTEAFF. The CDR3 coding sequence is TGTGCCAGCTCACGATCAGGGAGTACTGAAGCTTTCTTT.

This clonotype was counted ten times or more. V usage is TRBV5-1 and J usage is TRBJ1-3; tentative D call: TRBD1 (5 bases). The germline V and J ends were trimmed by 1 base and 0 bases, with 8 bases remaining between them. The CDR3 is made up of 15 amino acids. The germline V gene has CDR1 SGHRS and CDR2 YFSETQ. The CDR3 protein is CASSLRGSSGNTIYF. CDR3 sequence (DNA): TGCGCCAGCAGCTTGCGGGGGAGCTCTGGAAACACCATATATTTT.